Below are 21 T cell receptor beta chains sequenced from a single sample in a study of CD8+CD57+ T cells in acquired aplastic anemia. Genomic DNA acted as the template from which TCR beta VDJ combination and CDR3 sequence profiling were carried out. From the reads, TCRdb called clonotypes with MiXCR, one entry per CDR3 protein. Of roughly 280,000 distinct CDR3 sequences detected, roughly 59% appear once; the ten largest clones hold 1% to 1.5%. Patients chosen for sequencing had CD8+CD57+ cells that had expanded, as shown by flow cytometry. The material sequenced was sorted CD4+, CD8+, or CD8+CD57+ T cells (not recorded which) from PBMCs. These receptors were collected from a human donor with aplastic anemia.

This clonotype has more than one count but fewer than ten. The genes are TRBV24-1 and TRBJ2-7, with TRBD1 matching 10 bases. Trimming removed 11 bases from V and 6 bases from J; junction bases left unmatched: 6. CDR3 length equals 12 residues. Germline-derived CDR1 and CDR2 are KGHDR and SFDVKD. As DNA, the CDR3 is TGTGCCAGCACCAGGACAGGGGGCGAGCAGTACTTC. It encodes CASTRTGGEQYF.

The chain uses TRBV5-5 and TRBJ2-1; no definite D call. V was pared by 4 bases and J by 0 bases, with 11 bases between. The germline V gene encodes CDR1 SGHKS and CDR2 YYEKEE (reference sequence). The CDR3 has 15 residues. The CDR3 nucleotides are TGTGCCAGCAGCCCCGGGCCCAGCTCCTACAATGAGCAGTTCTTC. Its translation: CASSPGPSSYNEQFF.

CDR3 sequence (DNA): TGTGCCACCAGCAGAGGGGGCGGGGGCGTCTCCTACGAGCAGTACTTC. It is translated as CATSRGGGGVSYEQYF. The V gene is TRBV15, the J gene TRBJ2-7; weak D call: TRBD2 (7 bases). Trimming took 1 base from V and 0 from J, leaving 13 bases between them. This CDR3 comprises 16 residues. Looked up from germline, CDR1 is LNHNV and CDR2 is YYDKDF (reference sequence).

As for this clonotype: A read error is possible here, since a much larger clone lies one base away. This chain uses TRBV20-1 with TRBJ2-7; 14 nucleotides agree with TRBD2. CDR3 length: 17 residues. Germline V CDR1 and CDR2: DFQATT, SNEGSKA (reference sequence). CDR3: CRAKIWEGLAGGGEQYF. In nucleotides, the CDR3 is TGCAGAGCCAAGATTTGGGAAGGACTAGCGGGAGGTGGCGAGCAGTACTTC.

The genes are TRBV25-1 and TRBJ1-1; D may be TRBD1 (5 bases). Germline V gene data show CDR1 as MGHDK and CDR2 as SYGVNS. Trimming left V 2 bases short and J 6 bases short, with 10 bases between. The CDR3 extends over 13 amino acids. The CDR3 loop reads CASSERGRAEAFF. The CDR3 DNA follows: TGTGCCAGCAGTGAACGGGGCAGGGCTGAAGCTTTCTTT.

The chain joins TRBV19 to TRBJ1-1; tentative D call: TRBD1 (5 bases). V dropped 7 bases and J dropped 6 bases, with 18 bases sitting between them. This CDR3 region has 14 residues. Germline CDR1 LNHDA, CDR2 SQIVND (reference sequence). The chain's CDR3 is CASIGATNSAEAFF. The CDR3 nucleotides are TGTGCCAGTATCGGGGCCACAAACAGTGCTGAAGCTTTCTTT.

This clonotype turned up a few times. CDR3 in DNA: TGCGCCAGCAGCTCCTACTCTGGAAACACCATATATTTT. It encodes CASSSYSGNTIYF. The chain uses TRBV5-1 and TRBJ1-3; D gene unclear. CDR3 length: 13 residues. Trimming shortened V by 3 bases and J by 0 bases, and 4 bases separated the two germline ends. Germline V lookup: CDR1 SGHRS, CDR2 YFSETQ. The full variable domain, with the rest looked up from reference TRBV5-1 and TRBJ1-3, is KAGVTQTPRYLIKTRGQQVTLSCSPISGHRSVSWYQQTPGQGLQFLFEYFSETQRNKGNFPGRFSGRQFSNSRSEMNVSTLELGDSALYLCASSSYSGNTIYFGEGSWLTVV.

The chain is built from TRBV19 and TRBJ2-5; perhaps D is TRBD1 or TRBD2 (5 bases each). V was cut by 9 bases and J by 3 bases, with 23 bases left in between. CDR1 is LNHDA, CDR2 SQIVND, per germline (reference sequence). The CDR3 spans 16 residues. Here the CDR3 reads CARNVTGRDAKETQYF. The CDR3 bases are TGTGCCAGGAACGTGACGGGCAGGGACGCCAAAGAGACCCAGTACTTC.

The chain couples TRBV10-3 to TRBJ2-2, with 10 nucleotides matching TRBD2. The length of the CDR3 is 18 residues. The germline V gene has CDR1 ENHRY and CDR2 SYGVKD. V shed 4 bases, J shed 3 bases, and the junction held 11 bases outside the gene matches. The CDR3 region has the DNA TGTGCCATCAGTGTAGGACTAGCGGATTTAAGGGACACCGGGGAGCTGTTTTTT. It codes for CAISVGLADLRDTGELFF.

This clonotype was recorded at least ten times. The chain uses TRBV5-6 and TRBJ2-2; a possible D gene is TRBD1 (5 bases). V was trimmed by 0 bases and J by 3 bases, leaving 12 bases between them. This CDR3 has 16 amino acids. Per germline, CDR1 SGHDT and CDR2 YYEEEE. The chain's CDR3 is CASSLDVAGYTGELFF. The DNA for the CDR3 is TGTGCCAGCAGCTTGGATGTTGCAGGGTACACCGGGGAGCTGTTTTTT.

The chain has TRBV20-1 and TRBJ1-5; TRBD1 might be the D (5 bases). This CDR3 has 15 residues. The germline V gene has CDR1 DFQATT and CDR2 SNEGSKA (reference sequence). Trimming took 1 base from V and 3 from J, leaving 13 bases between them. CDR3 DNA: TGCAGTGCTAGAGGAGGGGCTTTTGACAATCAGCCCCAGCATTTT. Protein: CSARGGAFDNQPQHF.

This chain links TRBV10-3 with TRBJ2-5; 8 bases match TRBD2. The CDR3 consists of 14 residues. Germline CDR1 ENHRY, CDR2 SYGVKD. V lost 4 bases and J lost 5; bases outside the gene matches: 6. DNA of the CDR3: TGTGCCATCAGTGGAGCGGGAGCTCGGGAGACCCAGTACTTC. Residues: CAISGAGARETQYF.

This clonotype came up many times. The V call is TRBV19, the J call TRBJ1-1; no clear D gene. This CDR3 has 13 residues. Trimming removed 5 bases at V and 3 bases at J, with 10 bases between. CDR1 and CDR2 from the germline V gene are LNHDA and SQIVND (reference sequence). The CDR3 region is CASSAGWYTEAFF. The CDR3 DNA sequence: TGTGCCAGTAGTGCCGGGTGGTACACTGAAGCTTTCTTT.

The chain links TRBV29-1 to TRBJ2-1; possibly TRBD1 for D (6 bases). Germline V gene data show CDR1 as SQVTM and CDR2 as ANQGSEA. This CDR3 has 14 residues. Trimming cost V 4 bases and J 5 bases, with 15 bases left between them. The CDR3 loop reads CSVGVGGGNNEQFF. The CDR3 DNA follows: TGCAGCGTTGGGGTAGGGGGTGGAAACAATGAGCAGTTCTTC.

The table lists this clonotype with a count of one. The CDR3 region is CASSTSGLLMNTEAFF. CDR3 coding DNA: TGTGCCAGTAGTACTTCAGGACTGTTGATGAACACTGAAGCTTTCTTT. This chain uses TRBV19 with TRBJ1-1; D gene unclear. The CDR3 length is 16 residues. V was shortened by 4 bases and J by 0 bases, with 15 bases between the two germline ends. In germline, CDR1 is LNHDA, CDR2 SQIVND (reference sequence). The complete variable domain, with remaining parts taken from reference TRBV19 and TRBJ1-1, reads DGGITQSPKYLFRKEGQNVTLSCEQNLNHDAMYWYRQDPGQGLRLIYYSQIVNDFQKGDIAEGYSVSREKKESFPLTVTSAQKNPTAFYLCASSTSGLLMNTEAFFGQGTRLTVV.

This clonotype has ten or more counts. The gene calls are TRBV6-1 and TRBJ2-7; D might be TRBD1 or TRBD2, each matching 5 bases. CDR3 length: 14 amino acids. The germline CDR1 and CDR2 sequences are MNHNS and SASEGT. Trimming cost V 10 bases and J 2 bases, with 18 bases left between them. The CDR3 DNA reads as TGTGCCACTACCGCCCGGGACGGACCCTACGAGCAGTACTTC. This codes for CATTARDGPYEQYF.

A single count supports this clonotype. The chain is built from TRBV7-9 and TRBJ1-1; 8 bases are shared with TRBD1. Per germline, CDR1 SEHNR and CDR2 FQNEAQ (reference sequence). This CDR3 region has 14 residues. The V and J ends lost 5 bases and 6 bases, in that order; junction bases with no gene match: 8. CDR3 amino acids: CASSRLTGDAEAFF. CDR3 coding DNA: TGTGCCAGCAGCCGTTTGACAGGGGACGCTGAAGCTTTCTTT.

This clonotype was observed a few times. The genes are TRBV25-1 and TRBJ1-4, with TRBD1 as a possible D gene (5 bases). Trimming cost V 5 bases and J 7 bases, with 17 bases left between them. The germline V gene has CDR1 MGHDK and CDR2 SYGVNS. The CDR3 length is 15 residues. The CDR3 DNA reads TGTGCCAGCAGTAGTGGGGACGGAAGGCGTGAAAAACTGTTTTTT. As protein: CASSSGDGRREKLFF.

This clonotype occurred once. This sequence joins TRBV7-6 and TRBJ2-3, with 8 bases identical to TRBD2. Germline loops: CDR1 SGHVS, CDR2 FNYEAQ. This CDR3 has 15 amino acids. V gave up 0 bases and J gave up 4 bases; unmatched junction bases: 3. The CDR3 sequence is CASSLAGGGSDTQYF. CDR3 coding DNA: TGTGCCAGCAGCTTAGCTGGCGGGGGGTCAGATACGCAGTATTTT.

Only one count was recorded for this clonotype. The chain recombines TRBV20-1 with TRBJ1-2, with D perhaps TRBD1 (6 bases). CDR3 length: 12 amino acids. Germline V CDR1 and CDR2: DFQATT, SNEGSKA (reference sequence). V lost 7 bases, J lost 8 bases, and 17 bases lay in between. CDR3 in amino acids: CSVKGGIWGYTF. The CDR3 DNA reads TGCAGTGTTAAGGGGGGAATCTGGGGCTACACCTTC.

This rearrangement joins TRBV20-1 to TRBJ1-2; 10 bases map to TRBD1. The CDR3 sequence is 17 residues long. Trimming cost V 3 bases and J 3 bases; bases outside gene matches: 13. From germline, CDR1 is DFQATT and CDR2 SNEGSKA (reference sequence). CDR3 coding DNA: TGCAGTGCTAGCGCGTTTGGACAGGGGGGGTTTGACTATGGCTACACCTTC. As protein: CSASAFGQGGFDYGYTF.